This is a list of T cell receptor beta chains from one sample in a study of Graves' ophthalmopathy and Graves' hyperthyroidism. TCRdb reprocessed the multiplex PCR reads via MiXCR and lists one record per CDR3 protein. The sample records 450,000 or so distinct CDR3 sequences, about 15% being singletons. The specimen sequenced was blood. All receptors derive from a young woman with Graves' ophthalmopathy. CDR3s include the opening cysteine and the closing phenylalanine or tryptophan. The D gene is left open where the match is weak. For some rows the clone size is stated as once, few or many, or as a class when expanded; others skip it.

j_gene | abundance | v_gene | d_gene | CDR3nt | CDR3aa
TRBJ2-5 | many | TRBV2 | TRBD1 | TGTGCCAGCAGTAGAGGGACAGTCTCTCAAGAGACCCAGTACTTC | CASSRGTVSQETQYF
TRBJ1-2 | many | TRBV24-1 | - | TGTGCCACCAGTGATTTTTCCGGGGATGGCTACACCTTC | CATSDFSGDGYTF
TRBJ2-3 | few | TRBV5-1 | - | TGCGCCAGCAGCTTGGATTTCGCAGATACGCAGTATTTT | CASSLDFADTQYF
TRBJ2-7 | many | TRBV20-1 | TRBD1 | TGCAGTGCTAGAGACTGGACAGGGGTTGAGAACGAGCAGTACTTC | CSARDWTGVENEQYF
TRBJ2-2 | many | TRBV6-5 | - | TGTGCCAGCAGTTATAGGGTAACGAACACCGGGGAGCTGTTTTTT | CASSYRVTNTGELFF
TRBJ2-5 | - | TRBV7-2 | - | TGTGCCAGCATCTTTGGGGTGGAGACCCAGTACTTC | CASIFGVETQYF
TRBJ1-2 | many | TRBV27 | - | TGTGCCAGACTGGACAGACTCCATTTCTATGGCTACACCTTC | CARLDRLHFYGYTF
TRBJ1-2 | many | TRBV12-3/TRBV12-4 | - | TGTGCCAGCAGCTTAGGCGGGACTAACTATGGCTACACCTTC | CASSLGGTNYGYTF
TRBJ1-6 | many | TRBV7-3 | - | TGTGCCAGCCTCGGCAGGGTGAATTCACCCCCCCACTTT | CASLGRVNSPPHF
TRBJ2-2 | many | TRBV11-2 | - | TGTGCCAGCAGCCCCCGGACACTGACGAACACCGGGGAGCTGTTTTTT | CASSPRTLTNTGELFF
TRBJ2-7 | - | TRBV11-2 | - | TGTGCCAGCAGCCCTACGACGGCTCCCTACGAGCAGTACTTC | CASSPTTAPYEQYF
TRBJ2-7 | many | TRBV7-2 | TRBD2 | TGTGCCAGCAGCTTAATATTGCGGGGGGGCCACGAGCAGTACTTC | CASSLILRGGHEQYF
TRBJ2-7 | many | TRBV9 | TRBD2 | TGTGCCAGCAGCCGTCAAGCTAGCGGAACTTACGAGCAGTACTTC | CASSRQASGTYEQYF
TRBJ1-5 | few | TRBV10-2 | - | TGCGCCAGTAGAAACCCTCGGCAGGCCGATAGCAATCAGCCCCAGCATTTT | CASRNPRQADSNQPQHF
TRBJ2-3 | many | TRBV13 | TRBD2 | TGTGCCAGCAGCCCCCCCCCTCTAGCGGGGGGACCTAGCACAGATACGCAGTATTTT | CASSPPPLAGGPSTDTQYF
TRBJ2-3 | few | TRBV6-5 | - | TGTGCCAGCAGTTACCGCCGTTTAAGTAGCACAGATACGCAGTATTTT | CASSYRRLSSTDTQYF
TRBJ1-6 | many | TRBV29-1 | TRBD1 | TGCAGCGTTAGTTTGTTGACAGGGGGCGCAGGTAATTCACCCCTCCACTTT | CSVSLLTGGAGNSPLHF
TRBJ1-2 | few | TRBV18 | TRBD1 | TGTGCCAGCTCACCGCCGGGACAGGGGTCTGGCTACACCTTC | CASSPPGQGSGYTF
TRBJ1-1 | many | TRBV5-1 | TRBD1 | TGCGCCAGCAGTTCTCATACCGGGACAGGGGACACTGAAGCTTTCTTT | CASSSHTGTGDTEAFF
TRBJ2-7 | many | TRBV2 | TRBD2 | TGTGCCAGCAGTGTTGTTTTGGCGGGGGCCTACGAGCAGTACTTC | CASSVVLAGAYEQYF
TRBJ1-1 | many | TRBV6-1 | - | TGTGCCAGCTGCGACGAATGGAGGACTGAAGCTTTCTTT | CASCDEWRTEAFF
TRBJ1-2 | many | TRBV12-3/TRBV12-4 | - | TGTGCCAGCAGTTTCGGACCAAAAGGAGGCTACACCTTC | CASSFGPKGGYTF
TRBJ1-1 | many | TRBV27 | TRBD1 | TGTGCCAGCAGTTTATCCAGGGGGCCCACTGAAGCTTTCTTT | CASSLSRGPTEAFF
TRBJ2-7 | many | TRBV28 | - | TGTGCCAGCAGCTTTGATAGGGGCCGCGACTCCTACGAGCAGTACTTC | CASSFDRGRDSYEQYF
TRBJ2-4 | many | TRBV28 | - | TGTGCCAGCAGGCGTATAGGGATAACCAAAAACATTAAGTACTTC | CASRRIGITKNIKYF
TRBJ1-2 | few | TRBV20-1 | - | TGCAGTGCTAGAGATCTCCTGTACTATGGCTACACCTTC | CSARDLLYYGYTF
TRBJ2-5 | many | TRBV9 | - | TGTGCCAGCAGCGTTACAGAAGAGACCCAGTACTTC | CASSVTEETQYF
TRBJ2-7 | many | TRBV5-8 | - | TGTGCCAGCAGCGGTCGATTCGGCTACGAGCAGTACTTC | CASSGRFGYEQYF
TRBJ1-5 | many | TRBV7-6 | - | TGTGCCAGCAGCTTAGAGGAGAACAATCAGCCCCAGCATTTT | CASSLEENNQPQHF
TRBJ1-1 | many | TRBV18 | TRBD1 | TGTGCCAGCTCACCCGGGACAGGGAGGGGATACACTGAAGCTTTCTTT | CASSPGTGRGYTEAFF
TRBJ1-2 | - | TRBV3-1 | - | TGTGCCAGCAGCCAAACGGGGGTTGGATATGGCTACACCTTC | CASSQTGVGYGYTF
TRBJ2-7 | - | TRBV5-1 | - | TGCGCCAGCAGCTTGTCCGTGGACGAGCGTCCTAGGGAGCAGTACTTC | CASSLSVDERPREQYF
TRBJ1-6 | many | TRBV20-1 | - | TGCAGTGCCGTAAGGGGAACCTATAATTCACCCCTCCACTTT | CSAVRGTYNSPLHF
TRBJ2-5 | - | TRBV20-1 | - | TGCAGTGCTAGAGAACTTTGGGGGCTGGATCAAGAGACCCAGTACTTC | CSARELWGLDQETQYF
TRBJ2-2 | many | TRBV28 | TRBD1 | TGTGCCAGCAGTTTAAGGGACAGAGTTACTTCCACCGGGGAGCTGTTTTTT | CASSLRDRVTSTGELFF
TRBJ2-7 | - | TRBV5-1 | - | TGCGCCAGCAGCTTGGGAGCTCCGGGACGTGGCCTTTGGGAGCAGTACTTC | CASSLGAPGRGLWEQYF
TRBJ1-2 | once | TRBV28 | TRBD1 | TGTGCCAGCAGACCCGGACAGGGGGATGGCTACACCTTC | CASRPGQGDGYTF
TRBJ2-7 | - | TRBV30 | - | TGTGCCTGGAGTAAGGATCCCCCCTACGAGCAGTACTTC | CAWSKDPPYEQYF
TRBJ2-5 | many | TRBV19 | TRBD2 | TGTGCCAGTAGTATCCGGACTAGCGGGACTGTAGAGACCCAGTACTTC | CASSIRTSGTVETQYF
TRBJ2-7 | many | TRBV30 | - | TGTGCCTGGAGTGGAGCCTACGAGCAGTACTTC | CAWSGAYEQYF
TRBJ1-6 | - | TRBV27 | - | TGTGCCAGCAGACCTCAGAGCTCCTATAATTCACCCCTCCACTTT | CASRPQSSYNSPLHF
TRBJ2-7 | - | TRBV28 | - | TGTGCCAGCAGTTCGGCCGACCGGGGGTTGGGCTACGAGCAGTACTTC | CASSSADRGLGYEQYF